This is a list of T cell receptor beta chains from one sample in a study of blood T cell repertoires in COVID-19. Profiled with immunoSEQ multiplex PCR; TCRdb holds only in-frame clones, not every one. Among 200,000 to 250,000 clones, less than 90% were seen once, and the ten largest hold around 6.5%. Sequencing used peripheral blood. The receptors shown here come from a man in his sixties with acute or convalescent COVID-19. The CDR3 runs from the conserved cysteine through the conserved F or W. D genes are given only for firm matches. The size of a clone is reported for some rows only, either as once, few or many, or as a class for expanded clones.

j_call: TRBJ1-2; d_call: .; clone_size: .; v_call: TRBV29-1; cdr3_nt: TGCAGCGTTGAAACGGGAGGCACCGCCAACTATGGCTACACCTTC; cdr3_aa: CSVETGGTANYGYTF
j_call: TRBJ1-2; d_call: .; clone_size: .; v_call: TRBV28; cdr3_nt: TGTGCCAGCAGCCTAGGGGGACGCCACTATGGCTACACCTTC; cdr3_aa: CASSLGGRHYGYTF
j_call: TRBJ1-3; d_call: .; clone_size: .; v_call: TRBV18; cdr3_nt: TGTGCCAGCTCACCAGGGACGGAGGGACGAAACACCATATATTTT; cdr3_aa: CASSPGTEGRNTIYF
j_call: TRBJ1-1; d_call: .; clone_size: .; v_call: TRBV12-5; cdr3_nt: TGTGCTAGTGGTCCCGCAGTCAACACTGAAGCTTTCTTT; cdr3_aa: CASGPAVNTEAFF
j_call: TRBJ2-7; d_call: .; clone_size: .; v_call: TRBV9; cdr3_nt: TGTGCCAGCAGCGCGGGAGGAGGGGGGCGAACCTACGAGCAGTACTTC; cdr3_aa: CASSAGGGGRTYEQYF
j_call: TRBJ2-7; d_call: TRBD1; clone_size: .; v_call: TRBV27; cdr3_nt: TGTGCCAGCAGACTACTCGGGACAGGGGGGCTGACCTACGAGCAGTACTTC; cdr3_aa: CASRLLGTGGLTYEQYF
j_call: TRBJ2-1; d_call: TRBD2; clone_size: .; v_call: TRBV18; cdr3_nt: TGTGCCAGCTCACCACGGACTAGCGGGAGGGCCAATGAGCAGTTCTTC; cdr3_aa: CASSPRTSGRANEQFF
j_call: TRBJ1-3; d_call: .; clone_size: .; v_call: TRBV2; cdr3_nt: TGTGCCAGCAGTGAGAGGCGCTCTGGAAACACCATATATTTT; cdr3_aa: CASSERRSGNTIYF
j_call: TRBJ2-2; d_call: TRBD2; clone_size: .; v_call: TRBV27; cdr3_nt: TGTGCCAGCACCAAGCGGGAGGTGAACGGGGAGCTGTTTTTT; cdr3_aa: CASTKREVNGELFF
j_call: TRBJ2-2; d_call: TRBD2; clone_size: once; v_call: TRBV7-3; cdr3_nt: TGTGCCAGCAGCTTCCAGCCCCTAGCGGGAGGCACCGGGGAGCTGTTTTTT; cdr3_aa: CASSFQPLAGGTGELFF
j_call: TRBJ1-2; d_call: .; clone_size: .; v_call: TRBV5-6; cdr3_nt: TGTGCCAGCAGCTTGGATGAGGGGGTGCTACTTAACTATGGCTACACCTTC; cdr3_aa: CASSLDEGVLLNYGYTF
j_call: TRBJ2-7; d_call: .; clone_size: .; v_call: TRBV30; cdr3_nt: TGTGCCTGGGGAGGAGGGACAGTCCACGAGCAGTACTTC; cdr3_aa: CAWGGGTVHEQYF
j_call: TRBJ2-7; d_call: TRBD2; clone_size: .; v_call: TRBV27; cdr3_nt: TGTGCCAGCAGTTTAAGTCTAGCGGCCCCCTACGAGCAGTACTTC; cdr3_aa: CASSLSLAAPYEQYF
j_call: TRBJ1-4; d_call: TRBD1; clone_size: .; v_call: TRBV3-1/TRBV3-2; cdr3_nt: TGTGCCAGCAGCCTACTAACAGGGGGCGAAAAACTGTTTTTT; cdr3_aa: CASSLLTGGEKLFF
j_call: TRBJ2-1; d_call: .; clone_size: .; v_call: TRBV25-1; cdr3_nt: TGTGCCAGCAGTGAGCGGGAAGTGGAGCAGTTCTTC; cdr3_aa: CASSEREVEQFF
j_call: TRBJ2-7; d_call: TRBD1; clone_size: .; v_call: TRBV5-1; cdr3_nt: TGCGCCAGCAGTTTTAGGGACAGGGTCTACGAGCAGTACTTC; cdr3_aa: CASSFRDRVYEQYF
j_call: TRBJ1-1; d_call: .; clone_size: .; v_call: TRBV5-1; cdr3_nt: TGCGCCAGCAGCTTGGACAGGGTGGCTTTGGGCACTGAAGCTTTCTTT; cdr3_aa: CASSLDRVALGTEAFF
j_call: TRBJ1-1; d_call: .; clone_size: once; v_call: TRBV6-2/TRBV6-3; cdr3_nt: TGTGCCAGCAGTCTGCAGGCAGATGATAAAGCTTTCTTT; cdr3_aa: CASSLQADDKAFF